Below are 28 T cell receptor beta chains sequenced from a single sample in a study of cytomegalovirus exposure and HLA in healthy donors (dated by TCRdb to 2016 to 2017). Libraries were prepared through the immunoSEQ multiplex PCR assay. The multiplex PCR relied on a mix of 60 forward primers for TCR Vbeta segments and 13 reverse primers for TCR Jbeta segments. TCRdb took over this immuneACCESS table, retaining in-frame rearrangements with V and J assigned. Such tables are incomplete; in checked studies, under half of the missing clones stem from an unresolved V gene, and the remainder is unexplained. For this sample there are 100,000 to 150,000 clones; 65% to 75% appear just once. Less than 4% of the sample is held by the ten biggest clonotypes. The sample taken for sequencing was PBMCs. These receptors were collected from a man in his forties in good health and CMV-seropositive.

The chain uses TRBV7-3 and TRBJ2-3; TRBD2 matches 7 bases. V lost 2 bases, J lost 2 bases, and 4 bases stayed unmatched. The CDR3 sequence is 15 residues long. CDR1 is SGHTA, CDR2 FQGTGA, per germline. The CDR3 DNA follows: TGTGCCAGCAGCTTAGGACTAGGTTACACAGATACGCAGTATTTT. Protein: CASSLGLGYTDTQYF.

This chain connects TRBV5-1 to TRBJ2-5, with D possibly TRBD2 on 7 matching bases. The CDR3 extends over 18 amino acids. Trimming took 0 bases from V and 3 from J, leaving 21 bases between them. Germline loops: CDR1 SGHRS, CDR2 YFSETQ. CDR3 in DNA: TGCGCCAGCAGCTTGGCCCTAAAGGGGGGGGGTGCTAAAGAGACCCAGTACTTC. This codes for CASSLALKGGGAKETQYF.

The gene calls are TRBV7-2 and TRBJ2-1; 9 nucleotides agree with TRBD2. Germline V gene lookup returns CDR1 SGHTA and CDR2 FQGNSA. CDR3 length: 14 amino acids. J lost 6 bases, V lost 6 bases, and 6 bases had no gene match. CDR3 in DNA: TGTGCCAGCAGTGAGATAGCGGGAGTCAATGAGCAGTTCTTC. Translating gives CASSEIAGVNEQFF. The full variable domain, completed using reference TRBV7-2 and TRBJ2-1, is GAGVSQSPSNKVTEKGKDVELRCDPISGHTALYWYRQSLGQGLEFLIYFQGNSAPDKSGLPSDRFSAERTGGSVSTLTIQRTQQEDSAVYLCASSEIAGVNEQFFGPGTRLTVL.

CDR3 bases: TGTGCCAGCAGTTACTCTGGGACTAGCTTCTACGAGCAGTACTTC. Translated, it gives CASSYSGTSFYEQYF. The genes are TRBV6-5 and TRBJ2-7; 9 bases are a match to TRBD2. CDR1 MNHEY and CDR2 SVGAGI come from the germline V gene. The CDR3 contains 15 residues. J gave up 3 bases and V 0 bases, and 3 bases lay outside the gene matches.

V gene TRBV18 combines with J gene TRBJ1-5; D not certain. V lost 3 bases and J 3 bases, leaving 9 bases between the germline ends. Germline loops: CDR1 KGHSH, CDR2 LQKENI. This CDR3 has 14 residues. In DNA form, the CDR3 reads TGTGCCAGCTCACCCCAAGTAGACAATCAGCCCCAGCATTTT. Protein: CASSPQVDNQPQHF.

The chain recombines TRBV5-1 with TRBJ2-3; TRBD2 agrees at 7 bases. The CDR3 runs 15 residues. The germline CDR1 and CDR2 sequences are SGHRS and YFSETQ. The J segment lost 1 base and the V segment lost 0 bases, leaving 2 bases of the junction unmatched. CDR3 loop: CASSLGLAGTDTQYF. The DNA for the CDR3 is TGCGCCAGCAGCTTGGGACTAGCAGGCACAGATACGCAGTATTTT. The full variable domain, its missing parts supplied by reference TRBV5-1 and TRBJ2-3, is KAGVTQTPRYLIKTRGQQVTLSCSPISGHRSVSWYQQTPGQGLQFLFEYFSETQRNKGNFPGRFSGRQFSNSRSEMNVSTLELGDSALYLCASSLGLAGTDTQYFGPGTRLTVL.

CDR3 nucleotide sequence: TGTGCCAGCAGCCCCCGTGTAGGGGGCCTCTACAATGAGCAGTTCTTC. Translating it yields CASSPRVGGLYNEQFF. The rearrangement joins TRBV5-4 to TRBJ2-1, with 7 bases that match TRBD1. V lost 4 bases, J lost 3 bases, and 10 bases stayed unmatched. In germline, CDR1 is SGHNT, CDR2 YYREEE (reference sequence). The CDR3 covers 16 residues.

The chain links TRBV7-6 to TRBJ1-2, with no clear D. CDR1 and CDR2 from the germline V gene are SGHVS and FNYEAQ. Trimming removed 0 bases from V and 3 bases from J, with 5 bases in between. The CDR3 sequence is 13 residues long. The CDR3 reads CASSLATDYGYTF. The CDR3 DNA is TGTGCCAGCAGCTTAGCGACTGACTATGGCTACACCTTC.

The chain is built from TRBV2 and TRBJ2-3; 11 bases line up with TRBD2. V shed 11 bases, J shed 3 bases, and the junction held 10 bases outside the gene matches. Germline CDR1 and CDR2: SNHLY and FYNNEI. The CDR3 has 15 amino acids. As DNA, the CDR3 is TGTGCCCGCACCTCTAGCGGGGGGAGAACAGATACGCAGTATTTT. Its translation is CARTSSGGRTDTQYF.

This sequence joins TRBV5-1 and TRBJ2-5; 7 bases fit TRBD1. The V segment lost 4 bases and the J segment 5 bases; nucleotides outside the gene matches: 14. This CDR3 is 16 amino acids long. Germline V lookup: CDR1 SGHRS, CDR2 YFSETQ. This CDR3 reads CASSPQDRDHRETQYF. CDR3 DNA sequence: TGCGCCAGCAGCCCCCAAGACAGGGACCACCGGGAGACCCAGTACTTC.

The V gene is TRBV5-8, the J gene TRBJ1-5; 8 positions agree with TRBD1. Germline trimming cut 3 bases from V and 7 bases from J; bases unmatched to any gene: 0. This CDR3 is 12 amino acids long. Per germline, CDR1 SGHTS and CDR2 YDEGEE. CDR3 protein: CASSYRGQPQHF. The DNA for the CDR3 is TGTGCCAGCAGCTACAGGGGGCAGCCCCAGCATTTT. The full variable domain, its missing parts supplied by reference TRBV5-8 and TRBJ1-5, is EAGVTQSPTHLIKTRGQQATLRCSPISGHTSVYWYQQALGLGLQFLLWYDEGEERNRGNFPPRFSGRQFPNYSSELNVNALELEDSALYLCASSYRGQPQHFGDGTRLSIL.

The chain uses TRBV7-8 and TRBJ1-4; D possibly corresponds to TRBD1 (6 bases). Per germline, CDR1 SGHVS and CDR2 FQNEAQ. This CDR3 is 14 amino acids long. Trimming shortened V by 5 bases and J by 7 bases, and 14 bases separated the two germline ends. The DNA for the CDR3 is TGTGCCAGCAGCCGCCGGGGGGCCGGTGAAAAACTGTTTTTT. The encoded protein is CASSRRGAGEKLFF.

This clone appeared a few times. The J gene is TRBJ1-2, the V gene TRBV5-5; TRBD1 is a possible D gene (6 bases). This CDR3 has 14 amino acids. Germline V gene data show CDR1 as SGHKS and CDR2 as YYEKEE (reference sequence). The germline V and J ends were trimmed by 0 bases and 9 bases, with 15 bases remaining between them. CDR3 in amino acids: CASSLEQGISSYTF. CDR3 in DNA: TGTGCCAGCAGCTTGGAGCAGGGGATATCTAGCTACACCTTC.

This clone has a handful of counts. The chain joins TRBV7-9 to TRBJ1-1, with 7 bases that match TRBD1. Germline CDR1 SEHNR, CDR2 FQNEAQ (reference sequence). This CDR3 has 15 amino acids. J was trimmed by 1 base and V by 6 bases; bases with no gene match: 8. This chain's CDR3 is CASRPKGQQNTEAFF. CDR3 sequence (DNA): TGTGCCAGCAGACCTAAGGGACAGCAGAACACTGAAGCTTTCTTT.

The count of this clone is one. The chain is built from TRBV11-2 and TRBJ2-3; unclear D gene. CDR1 and CDR2 from the germline V gene are SGHAT and FQNNGV. CDR3 length: 15 amino acids. V shed 4 bases and J shed 1 base, with 12 bases lying between them. The CDR3 nucleotides are TGTGCCAGCAGCTCCCAGGATATGGGCACAGATACGCAGTATTTT. The encoded protein is CASSSQDMGTDTQYF.

The chain joins TRBV30 to TRBJ2-7; 9 bases fit TRBD1. This CDR3 contains 16 residues. V shed 2 bases, J shed 2 bases, and the junction held 10 bases outside the gene matches. Germline lookup yields CDR1 GTSNPN and CDR2 SVGIG (reference sequence). In DNA, the CDR3 is TGTGCCTGGAGTTTGTCCGGGACAGGGTTTCCCTACGAGCAGTACTTC. Its translation is CAWSLSGTGFPYEQYF.

For this clone: The junction differs from germline at one of its ends, possibly a read error. The CDR3 region has the DNA TGTGCCGGCAGCGTAGGGGCTGACCGACGCTCTGGGGCCAACGTCCTGACTTTC. This codes for CAGSVGADRRSGANVLTF. The chain uses TRBV9 and TRBJ2-6; D perhaps matches TRBD1 (5 bases). CDR1 is SGDLS, CDR2 YYNGEE, per germline. The CDR3 extends over 18 amino acids.

This clone was observed a few times. The chain employs TRBV6-5 and TRBJ2-7; D is undetermined. The CDR3 loop spans 15 amino acids. CDR1 and CDR2 from the germline V gene are MNHEY and SVGAGI. V gave up 7 bases and J gave up 1 base, with 17 bases separating them. CDR3 sequence reads: CASTARPILSYEQYF. The CDR3 DNA reads TGTGCCAGCACTGCACGACCTATACTATCCTACGAGCAGTACTTC.

The rearrangement uses TRBV19 and TRBJ1-2; possibly TRBD1 for D (6 bases). This CDR3 is 13 amino acids long. The V end lost 3 bases, the J end lost 8 bases, and 13 bases lay between the germline ends. Looked up from germline, CDR1 is LNHDA and CDR2 is SQIVND (reference sequence). CDR3 in amino acids: CASSINRDGGYTF. CDR3 DNA sequence: TGTGCCAGTAGTATTAACAGGGATGGCGGCTACACCTTC.

The chain uses TRBV5-1 and TRBJ2-7; D is possibly TRBD1 (5 bases). Germline-derived CDR1 and CDR2 are SGHRS and YFSETQ. The CDR3 covers 13 residues. V lost 3 bases and J 1 base, leaving 8 bases between the germline ends. The CDR3 DNA reads as TGCGCCAGCAGCTACGACAGATCCTACGAGCAGTACTTC. Protein: CASSYDRSYEQYF. The whole variable domain, remainder taken from reference TRBV5-1 and TRBJ2-7, is KAGVTQTPRYLIKTRGQQVTLSCSPISGHRSVSWYQQTPGQGLQFLFEYFSETQRNKGNFPGRFSGRQFSNSRSEMNVSTLELGDSALYLCASSYDRSYEQYFGPGTRLTVT.

The V gene is TRBV6-4, the J gene TRBJ1-5; no clear D gene. Between the trimmed V and J ends, which lost 6 bases and 9 bases, there was a span of 15 bases. Germline CDR1 and CDR2: MRHNA and SNTAGT. This CDR3 has 13 residues. For the CDR3, the DNA is TGTGCCAGCAGCGAGGAGGCTTCATCGCCCCAGCATTTT. It translates to CASSEEASSPQHF.

This clone was observed once. V and J are TRBV10-2 and TRBJ1-4; D uncertain. CDR3 size: 14 residues. Germline V gene sequence: CDR1 WSHSY, CDR2 SAAADI. The V and J ends lost 6 bases and 7 bases respectively, with 15 bases between them. CDR3 sequence (DNA): TGCGCCAGCAGCAAAGCCGGGGAGGGTGAAAAACTGTTTTTT. Its protein is CASSKAGEGEKLFF.

The V gene is TRBV19, the J gene TRBJ1-5; no clear D. The CDR3 consists of 14 residues. V lost 9 bases and J lost 2, with 14 bases in between. Per the germline V gene, CDR1 is LNHDA and CDR2 is SQIVND (reference sequence). The CDR3 coding sequence is TGTGCCAGCAGATTCGGGATAGGCAATCAGCCCCAGCATTTT. Translation: CASRFGIGNQPQHF.

V and J are TRBV7-2 and TRBJ2-3; D perhaps matches TRBD2 (6 bases). Germline-derived CDR1 and CDR2 are SGHTA and FQGNSA. The CDR3 contains 15 residues. V lost 2 bases and J lost 1, with 10 bases in between. CDR3 DNA sequence: TGTGCCAGCAGCTTACGACTAGGGGGCACAGATACGCAGTATTTT. Amino acid sequence: CASSLRLGGTDTQYF.

The chain recombines TRBV6-5 with TRBJ1-3; TRBD1 matches at 8 bases. The germline V gene has CDR1 MNHEY and CDR2 SVGAGI. The V segment lost 4 bases and the J segment 3 bases; nucleotides outside the gene matches: 5. The CDR3 is 15 amino acids. The CDR3 sequence: CASSFAGQVGNTIYF. Here the CDR3 DNA reads TGTGCCAGCAGTTTCGCGGGACAGGTTGGAAACACCATATATTTT.

The rearrangement links TRBV6-5 to TRBJ2-7; 7 bases align to TRBD2. Germline lookup yields CDR1 MNHEY and CDR2 SVGAGI. There are 14 residues in the CDR3. J gave up 0 bases and V 6 bases, and 5 bases lay outside the gene matches. CDR3 nucleotide sequence: TGTGCCAGCAGCCCGGGGGGAGGCTCCTACGAGCAGTACTTC. Amino acids: CASSPGGGSYEQYF.

The rearrangement joins TRBV6-5 to TRBJ1-5; 11 bases match TRBD1. Germline loops: CDR1 MNHEY, CDR2 SVGAGI. The CDR3 loop spans 16 amino acids. V lost 2 bases, J lost 3 bases, and 3 bases stayed unmatched. The CDR3 here is CASSYTDRGPNQPQHF. CDR3 sequence (DNA): TGTGCCAGCAGTTACACGGACAGGGGGCCCAATCAGCCCCAGCATTTT.

CDR3 in amino acids: CASSSDRAGYTEAFF. Here the CDR3 DNA reads TGTGCCAGCAGTTCGGACAGGGCGGGGTACACTGAAGCTTTCTTT. This chain joins TRBV27 and TRBJ1-1, with TRBD1 matching 8 bases. The CDR3 extends over 15 amino acids. J was trimmed by 3 bases and V by 4 bases; bases with no gene match: 7. Germline-derived CDR1 and CDR2 are MNHEY and SMNVEV (reference sequence).